This T cell receptor beta chain was identified in a study of CD8+ T cells in alopecia areata. Whole-study findings and limits: For lesional scalp, especially alopecia totalis/universalis, clonality was higher than in normal scalp.

Investigators isolated RNA and reverse transcribed it into cDNA to act as the sequencing template. Clones were read by immunoSEQ multiplex PCR, and TCRdb kept only the in-frame ones, dropping some. The sample shows 140,000 to 150,000 clones, less than 65% of them seen only once. As to this clone: The antigen remains undetermined.

Both CD4+ and CD8+ T cells were separated by sorting PBMCs. Germline V gene sequence: CDR1 MGHRA, CDR2 YSYEKL. The CDR3 spans 15 residues. V was pared by 5 bases and J by 4 bases, with 14 bases between. Sequencing used CD8+ T cells sorted from blood. The origin of this receptor is a human donor in good health. The chain carries TRBV4-1 and TRBJ2-2; D possibly uses TRBD1 or TRBD2 (7 bases each). Here the CDR3 DNA reads TGCGCCAGCAGCGAAGGGGGCGGGAGCACCGGGGAGCTGTTTTTT. Translating gives CASSEGGGSTGELFF.